This is a list of T cell receptor beta chains from one sample in a study of OX40 agonist ivuxolimab in advanced cancers. TCRdb's copy holds only in-frame clones and misses some; the assay was immunoSEQ multiplex PCR. The profile covers about 50,000 clones, with roughly 77% appearing a single time and over 1% taken by the ten largest. The source material was CD4+ or CD8+ T cells sorted from blood, sampled in a trial of the OX40 agonist ivuxolimab. The source is an adult with an advanced solid tumor such as melanoma, head and neck, liver or kidney cancer. The CDR3 runs from the conserved cysteine through the conserved F or W. D genes are given only for firm matches. Size tells how often a clone was seen (once, few, many) or the class of an expanded clone, and some rows leave it out.

v_gene	abundance	len	j_gene	d_gene	CDR3nt	CDR3aa
TRBV6-5	-	13	TRBJ2-7	-	TGTGCCAGCAGTTACGACAGCTCCTACGAGCAGTACTTC	CASSYDSSYEQYF
TRBV19	-	17	TRBJ1-5	-	TGTGCCAGTATCTCCGTGCCAGTAGTCGGAGGGACTCAGCCCCAGCATTTT	CASISVPVVGGTQPQHF
TRBV30	-	13	TRBJ1-5	-	TGTGCCTGGAGTGGGGGGTTCAATCAGCCCCAGCATTTT	CAWSGGFNQPQHF
TRBV5-5	-	16	TRBJ2-7	-	TGTGCCAGCAGCTTGCCAATTACGATAGGATCCTACGAGCAGTACTTC	CASSLPITIGSYEQYF
TRBV5-1	once	15	TRBJ1-6	-	TGCGCCAGCAGCTTGGCCCGCAGCTATAATTCACCCCTCCACTTT	CASSLARSYNSPLHF
TRBV10-1	-	13	TRBJ2-2	-	TGCGCCAGCAATCGGGGAGACACCGGGGAGCTGTTTTTT	CASNRGDTGELFF
TRBV5-3	-	13	TRBJ2-1	TRBD2	TGTGCCAGAAGCAAGCCGGGACTAGCGAATCAGTTCTTC	CARSKPGLANQFF
TRBV11-3	-	16	TRBJ2-2	TRBD2	TGTGCCAGCAGCTCGTACCGGGACTACAACACCGGGGAGCTGTTTTTT	CASSSYRDYNTGELFF
TRBV5-4	once	13	TRBJ2-2	-	TGTGCCAGCAGCAACAGGGTGACCGGGGAGCTGTTTTTT	CASSNRVTGELFF
TRBV6-5	-	12	TRBJ1-1	-	TGTGCCAGCGTGAGCCTGAACACTGAAGCTTTCTTT	CASVSLNTEAFF
TRBV2	few	13	TRBJ1-1	-	TGTGCCAGCAGGATTGACAGGAACACTGAAGCTTTCTTT	CASRIDRNTEAFF
TRBV7-8	-	11	TRBJ2-7	-	TGTGCCACTCGGGGTTCCTACGAGCAGTACTTC	CATRGSYEQYF
TRBV5-1	once	16	TRBJ2-5	TRBD2	TGCGCCAGCAGCTTGGCCGGCGGGAGTGGGCAAGAGACCCAGTACTTC	CASSLAGGSGQETQYF
TRBV7-3	-	16	TRBJ2-1	TRBD2	TGTGCCAGCAGCCCTGGACTAGCGGAGTCCTACAATGAGCAGTTCTTC	CASSPGLAESYNEQFF
TRBV4-1	few	16	TRBJ1-3	-	TGCGCCAGCAGCCAAGTGCAGCAAAGCTCTGGAAACACCATATATTTT	CASSQVQQSSGNTIYF
TRBV2	-	14	TRBJ2-5	TRBD1	TGTGCCAGCAGTGGGACAGGGGGCCGTGAGACCCAGTACTTC	CASSGTGGRETQYF